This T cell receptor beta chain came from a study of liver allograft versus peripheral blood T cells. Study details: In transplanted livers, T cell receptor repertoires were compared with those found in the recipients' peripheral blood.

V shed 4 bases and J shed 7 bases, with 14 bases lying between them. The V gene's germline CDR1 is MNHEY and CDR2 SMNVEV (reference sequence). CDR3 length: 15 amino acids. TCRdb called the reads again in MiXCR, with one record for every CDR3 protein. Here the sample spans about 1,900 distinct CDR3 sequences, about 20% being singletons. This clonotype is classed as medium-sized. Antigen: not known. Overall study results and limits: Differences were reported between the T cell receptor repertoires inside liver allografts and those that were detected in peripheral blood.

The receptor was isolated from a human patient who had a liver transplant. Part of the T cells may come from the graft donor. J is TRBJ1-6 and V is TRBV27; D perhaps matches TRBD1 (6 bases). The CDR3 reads CASSYTERGNSPLHF. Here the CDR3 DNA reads TGTGCCAGCAGTTACACAGAGAGGGGGAATTCACCCCTCCACTTT.